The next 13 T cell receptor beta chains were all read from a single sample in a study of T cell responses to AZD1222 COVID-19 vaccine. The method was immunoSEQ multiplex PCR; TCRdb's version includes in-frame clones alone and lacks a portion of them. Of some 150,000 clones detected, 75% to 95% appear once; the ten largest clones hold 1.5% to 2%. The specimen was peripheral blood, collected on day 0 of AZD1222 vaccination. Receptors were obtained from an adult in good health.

Written as DNA, the CDR3 is TGTGCCAGCAGCCACCCAACCGGGAGCAGTGGAAACACCATATATTTT. As protein: CASSHPTGSSGNTIYF. The V and J genes are TRBV3-1 (or the pseudogene TRBV3-2) and TRBJ1-3, with unresolved D. The V gene lost 3 bases and the J gene lost 3 bases, with 15 bases spanning the gap. Germline CDR1 reads LGHDT; CDR2 reads YNNKEL (reference sequence). The CDR3 length is 16 residues.

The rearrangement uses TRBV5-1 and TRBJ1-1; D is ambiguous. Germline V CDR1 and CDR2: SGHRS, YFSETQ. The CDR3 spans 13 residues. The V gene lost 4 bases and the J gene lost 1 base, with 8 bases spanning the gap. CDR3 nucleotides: TGCGCCAGCAGCCGAGGAGGGAACACTGAAGCTTTCTTT. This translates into CASSRGGNTEAFF.

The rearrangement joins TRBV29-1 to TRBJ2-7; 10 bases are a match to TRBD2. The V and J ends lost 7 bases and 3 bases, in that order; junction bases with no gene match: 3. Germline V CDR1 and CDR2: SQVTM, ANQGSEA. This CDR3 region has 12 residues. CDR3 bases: TGCAGCGGCAGGACTAGCGGCTACGAGCAGTACTTC. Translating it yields CSGRTSGYEQYF.

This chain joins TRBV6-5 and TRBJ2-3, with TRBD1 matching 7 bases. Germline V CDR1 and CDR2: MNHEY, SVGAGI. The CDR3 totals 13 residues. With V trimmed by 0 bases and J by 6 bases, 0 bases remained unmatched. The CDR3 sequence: CASSYSDRDTQYF. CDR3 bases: TGTGCCAGCAGTTACTCGGACAGGGATACGCAGTATTTT.

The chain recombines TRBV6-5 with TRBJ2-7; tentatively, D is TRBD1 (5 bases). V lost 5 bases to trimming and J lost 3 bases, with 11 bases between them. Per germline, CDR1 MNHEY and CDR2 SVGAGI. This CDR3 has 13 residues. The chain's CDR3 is CASSMSGFYEQYF. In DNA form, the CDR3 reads TGTGCCAGCAGTATGTCAGGGTTCTACGAGCAGTACTTC.

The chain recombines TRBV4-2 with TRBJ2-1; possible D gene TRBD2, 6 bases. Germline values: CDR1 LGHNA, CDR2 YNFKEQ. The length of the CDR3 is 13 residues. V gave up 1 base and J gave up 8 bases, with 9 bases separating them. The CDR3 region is CASSQGLAYEQFF. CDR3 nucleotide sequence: TGTGCCAGCAGCCAAGGGCTAGCGTATGAGCAGTTCTTC.

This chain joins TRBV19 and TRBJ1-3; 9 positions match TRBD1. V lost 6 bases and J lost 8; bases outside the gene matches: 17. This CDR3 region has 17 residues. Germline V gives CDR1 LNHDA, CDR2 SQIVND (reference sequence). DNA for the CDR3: TGTGCCAGTAGCCCTATACTCCCGACAGGGGGTGTGGACACCATATATTTT. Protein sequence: CASSPILPTGGVDTIYF.

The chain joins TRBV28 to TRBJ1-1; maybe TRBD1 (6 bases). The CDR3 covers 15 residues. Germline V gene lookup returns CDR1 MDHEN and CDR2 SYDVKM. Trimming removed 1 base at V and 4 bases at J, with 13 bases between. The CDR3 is CASSLLQGLGTEAFF. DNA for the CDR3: TGTGCCAGCAGTTTATTGCAGGGGTTGGGCACTGAAGCTTTCTTT.

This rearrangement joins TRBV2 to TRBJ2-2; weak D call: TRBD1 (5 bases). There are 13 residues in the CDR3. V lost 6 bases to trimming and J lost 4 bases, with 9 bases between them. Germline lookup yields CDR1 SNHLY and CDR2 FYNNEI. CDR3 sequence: CASSRASTGELFF. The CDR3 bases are TGTGCCAGCAGCAGGGCGTCCACCGGGGAGCTGTTTTTT. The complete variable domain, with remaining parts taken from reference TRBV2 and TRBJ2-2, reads EPEVTQTPSHQVTQMGQEVILRCVPISNHLYFYWYRQILGQKVEFLVSFYNNEISEKSEIFDDQFSVERPDGSNFTLKIRSTKLEDSAMYFCASSRASTGELFFGEGSRLTVL.

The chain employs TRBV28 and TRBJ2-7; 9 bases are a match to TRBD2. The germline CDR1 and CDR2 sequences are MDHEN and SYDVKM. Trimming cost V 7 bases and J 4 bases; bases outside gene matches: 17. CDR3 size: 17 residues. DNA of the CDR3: TGTGCCAGCACAAACCGGGGCGGACTAGCGAAAGAGTACGAGCAGTACTTC. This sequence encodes CASTNRGGLAKEYEQYF.

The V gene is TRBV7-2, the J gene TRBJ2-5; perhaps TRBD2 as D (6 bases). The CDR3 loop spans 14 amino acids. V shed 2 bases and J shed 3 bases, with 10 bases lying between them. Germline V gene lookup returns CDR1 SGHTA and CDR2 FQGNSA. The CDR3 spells CASSLYSGKETQYF. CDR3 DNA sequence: TGTGCCAGCAGCTTATATAGCGGCAAAGAGACCCAGTACTTC.

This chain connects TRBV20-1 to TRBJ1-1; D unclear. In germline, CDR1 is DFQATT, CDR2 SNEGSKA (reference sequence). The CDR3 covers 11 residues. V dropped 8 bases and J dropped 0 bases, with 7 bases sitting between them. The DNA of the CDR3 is TGCAGTTACGGGTTGAACACTGAAGCTTTCTTT. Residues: CSYGLNTEAFF.

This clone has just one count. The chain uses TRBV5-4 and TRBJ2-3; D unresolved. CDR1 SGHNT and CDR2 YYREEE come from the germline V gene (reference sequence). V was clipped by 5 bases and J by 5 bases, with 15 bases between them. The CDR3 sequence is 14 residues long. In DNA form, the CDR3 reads TGTGCCAGCAGTTGGGCCTTGGATGAAGATACGCAGTATTTT. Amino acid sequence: CASSWALDEDTQYF.